Described below is a single T cell receptor beta chain sequence and its context. Its antigen is not identified. Assay used: immunoSEQ multiplex PCR; TCRdb lists only in-frame clones, some missing. The repertoire holds 430,000 or so clones, with 80% to 95% as singletons. Documented treatment: roughly 18 received Ad26.COV2.S at low or high dose, single or two shots; roughly five received placebo; per-sample allocation not given. Sampling happened 63 days after the first vaccine or placebo injection. These data originate in a study of Ad26.COV2.S vaccination and SARS-CoV-2 variants. On the study more broadly: Donor was assigned to the Ad26.COV2.S arm of trial COV1001. The vaccine Ad26.COV2.S was put into the muscle once, or twice with 56 days between. Study observations and caveats: Placebo recipients trailed vaccine recipients in spike-specific TCR breadth.

Germline CDR1 and CDR2: MNHEY and SMNVEV (reference sequence). V shed 5 bases and J shed 3 bases, with 14 bases lying between them. The CDR3 is made up of 14 amino acids. This material consisted of peripheral blood, taken in a trial of Ad26.COV2.S vaccine versus placebo. The J gene is TRBJ2-7, the V gene TRBV27; weak D call: TRBD2 (7 bases). This sequence originates from a person between 18 and 59 years old who received the Ad26.COV2.S COVID-19 vaccine or a placebo. The CDR3 bases are TGTGCCAGCAGTCAGTCGGGGGGCGGCTACGAGCAGTACTTC. This codes for CASSQSGGGYEQYF.